The source of this TCR beta chain is a study of early stage breast cancer tumors. This clone is labeled medium-sized. The table came from immunoSEQ multiplex PCR; TCRdb's copy has only in-frame clones and leaves some out. The sample has approximately 7,400 clones; under 65% are singletons. CDR1 MDHEN and CDR2 SYDVKM come from the germline V gene. The CDR3 consists of 11 residues. Trimming stripped 2 bases from V and 10 bases from J, with 6 bases between. This sequence originates from an older person with breast cancer. Sequences were obtained from breast tumor tissue. V usage is TRBV28 and J usage is TRBJ2-1; no firm D call. The CDR3 region is CASSLDIEQFF. The CDR3 nucleotides are TGTGCCAGCAGTTTAGACATAGAGCAGTTCTTC. The full variable domain, completed using reference TRBV28 and TRBJ2-1, is DVKVTQSSRYLVKRTGEKVFLECVQDMDHENMFWYRQDPGLGLRLIYFSYDVKMKEKGDIPEGYSVSREKKERFSLILESASTNQTSMYLCASSLDIEQFFGPGTRLTVL.